The entry below gives a single TCR beta chain sequence along with its context. This sample is part of a study of blood T cell repertoires in COVID-19. Original methodology: Nucleated cell number was recorded as an estimate derived from reference gene primer amplification. The method was immunoSEQ multiplex PCR; TCRdb's version includes in-frame clones alone and lacks a portion of them. The DNA gave D and trimming, while V, J and clone size come from that table. Of tens of thousands of clones in the sample, 80% to 85% are singletons; the top ten hold 13%. The TCR originated in a woman older than 75 with acute or convalescent COVID-19. Material: peripheral blood.

The CDR3 loop is CASSSGTVLQPQHF. The CDR3 DNA sequence: TGTGCCAGCAGCTCCGGGACAGTTCTTCAGCCCCAGCATTTT. The rearrangement uses TRBV7-9 and TRBJ1-5; 7 bases map to TRBD1. This CDR3 region has 14 residues. J was trimmed by 6 bases and V by 4 bases; bases with no gene match: 6. CDR1 is SEHNR and CDR2 is FQNEAQ in the germline V gene (reference sequence).